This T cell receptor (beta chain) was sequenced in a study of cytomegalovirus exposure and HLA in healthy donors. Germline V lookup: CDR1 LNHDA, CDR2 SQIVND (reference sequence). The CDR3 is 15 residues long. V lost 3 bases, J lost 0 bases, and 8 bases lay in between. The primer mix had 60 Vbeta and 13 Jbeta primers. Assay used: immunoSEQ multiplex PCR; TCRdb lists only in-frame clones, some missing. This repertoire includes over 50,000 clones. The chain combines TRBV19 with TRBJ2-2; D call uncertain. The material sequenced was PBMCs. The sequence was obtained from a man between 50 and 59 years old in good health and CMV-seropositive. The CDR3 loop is CASSMVLPNTGELFF. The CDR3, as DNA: TGTGCCAGTAGTATGGTGCTACCGAACACCGGGGAGCTGTTTTTT.